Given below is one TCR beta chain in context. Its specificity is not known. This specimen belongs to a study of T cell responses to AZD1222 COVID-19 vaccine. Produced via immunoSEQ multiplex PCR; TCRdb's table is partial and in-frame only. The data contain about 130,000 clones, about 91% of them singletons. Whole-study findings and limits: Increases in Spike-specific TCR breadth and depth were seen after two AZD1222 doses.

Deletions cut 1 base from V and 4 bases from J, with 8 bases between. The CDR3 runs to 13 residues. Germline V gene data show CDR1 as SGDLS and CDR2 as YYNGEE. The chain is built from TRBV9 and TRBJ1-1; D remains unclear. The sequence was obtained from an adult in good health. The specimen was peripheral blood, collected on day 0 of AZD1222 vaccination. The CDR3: CASSVPSGTEAFF. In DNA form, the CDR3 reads TGTGCCAGCAGCGTACCGTCGGGCACTGAAGCTTTCTTT.